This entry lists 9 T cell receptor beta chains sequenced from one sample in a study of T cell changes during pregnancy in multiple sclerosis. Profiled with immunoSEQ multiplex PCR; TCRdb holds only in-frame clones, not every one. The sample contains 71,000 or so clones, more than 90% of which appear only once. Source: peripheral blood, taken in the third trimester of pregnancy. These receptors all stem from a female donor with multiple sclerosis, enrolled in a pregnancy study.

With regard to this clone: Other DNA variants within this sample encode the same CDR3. The CDR3 region has the DNA TGTGCCAGCAGTTCTGTCTATGGCTACACCTTC. Its translation: CASSSVYGYTF. The chain joins TRBV28 to TRBJ1-2; D unclear. There are 11 residues in the CDR3. Germline-derived CDR1 and CDR2 are MDHEN and SYDVKM. With 4 bases removed from V and 4 bases from J, the gap between germline ends came to 4 bases.

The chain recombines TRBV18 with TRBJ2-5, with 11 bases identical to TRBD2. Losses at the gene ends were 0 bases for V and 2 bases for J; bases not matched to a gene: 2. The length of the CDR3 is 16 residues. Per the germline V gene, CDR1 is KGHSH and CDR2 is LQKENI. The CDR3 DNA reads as TGTGCCAGCTCACCACCGGGACTAGCGGAACAAGAGACCCAGTACTTC. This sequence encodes CASSPPGLAEQETQYF.

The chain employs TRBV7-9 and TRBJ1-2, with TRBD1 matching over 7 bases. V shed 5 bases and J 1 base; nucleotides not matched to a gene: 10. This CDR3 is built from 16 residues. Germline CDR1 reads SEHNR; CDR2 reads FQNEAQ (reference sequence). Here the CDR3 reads CASSTGQPSNNYGYTF. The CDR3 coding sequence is TGTGCCAGCAGCACGGGACAGCCCTCAAATAACTATGGCTACACCTTC.

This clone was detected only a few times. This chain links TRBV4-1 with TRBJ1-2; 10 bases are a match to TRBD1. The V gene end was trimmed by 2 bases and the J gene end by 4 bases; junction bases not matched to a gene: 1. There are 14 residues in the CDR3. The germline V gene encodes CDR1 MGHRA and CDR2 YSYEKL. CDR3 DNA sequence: TGCGCCAGCAGCCAACGGACAGGGGGCTATGGCTACACCTTC. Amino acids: CASSQRTGGYGYTF.

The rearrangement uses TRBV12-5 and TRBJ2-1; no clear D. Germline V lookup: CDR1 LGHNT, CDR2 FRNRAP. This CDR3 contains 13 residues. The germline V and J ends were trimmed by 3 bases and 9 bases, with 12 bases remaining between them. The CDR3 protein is CASGLPADSEQFF. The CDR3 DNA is TGTGCTAGTGGTTTACCAGCTGACTCTGAGCAGTTCTTC. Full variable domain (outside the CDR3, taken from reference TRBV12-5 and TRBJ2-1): DARVTQTPRHKVTEMGQEVTMRCQPILGHNTVFWYRQTMMQGLELLAYFRNRAPLDDSGMPKDRFSAEMPDATLATLKIQPSEPRDSAVYFCASGLPADSEQFFGPGTRLTVL.

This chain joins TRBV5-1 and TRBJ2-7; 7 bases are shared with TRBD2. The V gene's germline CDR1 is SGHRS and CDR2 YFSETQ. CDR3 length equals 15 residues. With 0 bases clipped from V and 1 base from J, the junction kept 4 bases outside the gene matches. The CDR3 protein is CASSLVAGASYEQYF. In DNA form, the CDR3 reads TGCGCCAGCAGCTTGGTGGCGGGAGCGTCCTACGAGCAGTACTTC. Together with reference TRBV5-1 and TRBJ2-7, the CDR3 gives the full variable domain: KAGVTQTPRYLIKTRGQQVTLSCSPISGHRSVSWYQQTPGQGLQFLFEYFSETQRNKGNFPGRFSGRQFSNSRSEMNVSTLELGDSALYLCASSLVAGASYEQYFGPGTRLTVT.

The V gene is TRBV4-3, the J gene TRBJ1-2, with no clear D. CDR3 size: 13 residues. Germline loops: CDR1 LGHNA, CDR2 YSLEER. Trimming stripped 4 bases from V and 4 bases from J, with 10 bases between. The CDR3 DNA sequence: TGCGCCAGCAGCCCCGAAGCGCTCTATGGCTACACCTTC. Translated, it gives CASSPEALYGYTF.

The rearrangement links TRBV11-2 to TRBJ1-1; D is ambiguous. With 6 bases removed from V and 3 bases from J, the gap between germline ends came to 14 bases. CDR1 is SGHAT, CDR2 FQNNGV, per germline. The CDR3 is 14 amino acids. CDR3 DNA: TGTGCCAGCAGTCCGAGGGAAGGACACACTGAAGCTTTCTTT. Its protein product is CASSPREGHTEAFF.

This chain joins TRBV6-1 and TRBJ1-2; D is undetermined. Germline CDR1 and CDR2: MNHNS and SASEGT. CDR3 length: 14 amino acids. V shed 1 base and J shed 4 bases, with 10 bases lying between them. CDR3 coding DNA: TGTGCCAGCAGTGAAGTGGCGGGTGCCTATGGCTACACCTTC. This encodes CASSEVAGAYGYTF.